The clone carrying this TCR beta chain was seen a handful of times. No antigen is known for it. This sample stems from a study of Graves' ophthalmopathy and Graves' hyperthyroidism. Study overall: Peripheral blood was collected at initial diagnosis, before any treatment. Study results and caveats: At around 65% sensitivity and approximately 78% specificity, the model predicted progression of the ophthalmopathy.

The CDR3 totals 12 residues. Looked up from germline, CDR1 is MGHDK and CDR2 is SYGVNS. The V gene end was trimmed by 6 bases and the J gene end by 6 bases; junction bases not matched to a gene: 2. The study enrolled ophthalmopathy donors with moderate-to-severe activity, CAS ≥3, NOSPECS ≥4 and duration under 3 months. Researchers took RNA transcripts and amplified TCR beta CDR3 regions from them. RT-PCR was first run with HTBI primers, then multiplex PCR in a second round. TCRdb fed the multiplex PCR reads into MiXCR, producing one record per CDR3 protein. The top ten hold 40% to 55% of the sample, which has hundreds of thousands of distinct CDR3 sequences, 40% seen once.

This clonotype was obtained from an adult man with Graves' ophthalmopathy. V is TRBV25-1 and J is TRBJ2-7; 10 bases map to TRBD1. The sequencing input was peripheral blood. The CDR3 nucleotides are TGTGCCAGCAGGACAGGGGGCTCCGAGCAGTACTTC. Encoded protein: CASRTGGSEQYF.